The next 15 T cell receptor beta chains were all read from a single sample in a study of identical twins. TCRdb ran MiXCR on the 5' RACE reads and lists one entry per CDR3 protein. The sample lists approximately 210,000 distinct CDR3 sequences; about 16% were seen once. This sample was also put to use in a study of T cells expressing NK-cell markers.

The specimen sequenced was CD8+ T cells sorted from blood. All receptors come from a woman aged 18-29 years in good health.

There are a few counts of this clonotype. The DNA of the CDR3 is TGTGCCAGCAGCGTAGGTGACTTCGGGGAGCAGTTCTTC. Translating gives CASSVGDFGEQFF. The chain joins TRBV9 to TRBJ2-1; D gene ambiguous. V lost 0 bases and J 10 bases, leaving 11 bases between the germline ends. The length of the CDR3 is 13 residues. Germline V gives CDR1 SGDLS, CDR2 YYNGEE.

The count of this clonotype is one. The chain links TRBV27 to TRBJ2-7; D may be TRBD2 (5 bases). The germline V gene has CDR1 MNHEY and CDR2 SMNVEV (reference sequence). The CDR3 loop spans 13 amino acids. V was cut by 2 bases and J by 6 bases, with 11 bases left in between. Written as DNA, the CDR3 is TGTGCCAGCAGTTTAAGGTCGGGGATCGAGCAGTACTTC. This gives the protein CASSLRSGIEQYF.

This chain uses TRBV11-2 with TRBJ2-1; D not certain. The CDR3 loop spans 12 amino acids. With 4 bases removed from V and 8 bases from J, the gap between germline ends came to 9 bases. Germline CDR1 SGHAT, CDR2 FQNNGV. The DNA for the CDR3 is TGTGCCAGCAGCTCATTCGTCGATGAGCAGTTCTTC. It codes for CASSSFVDEQFF. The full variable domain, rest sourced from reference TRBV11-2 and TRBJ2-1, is EAGVAQSPRYKIIEKRQSVAFWCNPISGHATLYWYQQILGQGPKLLIQFQNNGVVDDSQLPKDRFSAERLKGVDSTLKIQPAKLEDSAVYLCASSSFVDEQFFGPGTRLTVL.

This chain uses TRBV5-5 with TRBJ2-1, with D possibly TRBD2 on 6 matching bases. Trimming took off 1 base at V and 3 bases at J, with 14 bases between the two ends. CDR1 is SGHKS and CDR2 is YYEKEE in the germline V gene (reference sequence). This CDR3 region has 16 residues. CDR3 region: CASSLFGGGNYNEQFF. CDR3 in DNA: TGTGCCAGCAGCTTGTTCGGTGGAGGGAACTACAATGAGCAGTTCTTC.

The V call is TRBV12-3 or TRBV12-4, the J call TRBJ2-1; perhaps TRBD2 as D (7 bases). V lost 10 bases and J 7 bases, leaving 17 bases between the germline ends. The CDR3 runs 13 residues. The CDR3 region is CATWGGLDNEQFF. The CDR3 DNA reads TGTGCCACCTGGGGGGGGCTAGATAATGAGCAGTTCTTC.

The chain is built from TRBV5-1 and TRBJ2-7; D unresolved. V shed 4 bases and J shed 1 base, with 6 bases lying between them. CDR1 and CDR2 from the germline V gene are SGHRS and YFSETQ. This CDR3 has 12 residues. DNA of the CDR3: TGCGCCAGCAGCACCCCTTCCTACGAGCAGTACTTC. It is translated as CASSTPSYEQYF.

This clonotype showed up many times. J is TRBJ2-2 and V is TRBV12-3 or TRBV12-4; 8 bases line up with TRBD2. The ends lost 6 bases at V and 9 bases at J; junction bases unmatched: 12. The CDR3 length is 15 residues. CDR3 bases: TGTGCCAGCAGACCTGGGGCTAGCGGGTACAGGGAGCTGTTTTTT. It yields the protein CASRPGASGYRELFF.

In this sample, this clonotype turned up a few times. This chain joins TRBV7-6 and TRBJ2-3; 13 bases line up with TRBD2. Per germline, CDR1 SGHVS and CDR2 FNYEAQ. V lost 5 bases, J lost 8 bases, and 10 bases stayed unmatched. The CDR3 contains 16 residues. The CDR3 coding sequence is TGTGCCAGCAGCATGACTAGCGGGGGGTTCCCCCCTACGCAGTATTTT. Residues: CASSMTSGGFPPTQYF.

CDR3 nucleotide sequence: TGTGCCAGCAGCTTAGGTCATTACAATGAGCAGTTCTTC. This gives the protein CASSLGHYNEQFF. This rearrangement joins TRBV5-6 to TRBJ2-1; D uncertain. The V end was cut by 2 bases, the J end by 4 bases, with 7 bases between. The germline gives CDR1 SGHDT, CDR2 YYEEEE. This CDR3 spans 13 amino acids. Combining the CDR3 with reference TRBV5-6 and TRBJ2-1 gives the whole variable domain DAGVTQSPTHLIKTRGQQVTLRCSPKSGHDTVSWYQQALGQGPQFIFQYYEEEERQRGNFPDRFSGHQFPNYSSELNVNALLLGDSALYLCASSLGHYNEQFFGPGTRLTVL.

This CDR3 is CASSLEMRGAGELFF. CDR3 sequence (DNA): TGCGCCAGCAGCTTGGAAATGAGGGGGGCCGGGGAGCTGTTTTTT. The chain uses TRBV5-1 and TRBJ2-2; D may correspond to TRBD1 or TRBD2 (6 bases each). Per the germline V gene, CDR1 is SGHRS and CDR2 is YFSETQ. Between the trimmed V and J ends, which lost 0 bases and 6 bases, there was a span of 12 bases. The CDR3 runs to 15 residues.

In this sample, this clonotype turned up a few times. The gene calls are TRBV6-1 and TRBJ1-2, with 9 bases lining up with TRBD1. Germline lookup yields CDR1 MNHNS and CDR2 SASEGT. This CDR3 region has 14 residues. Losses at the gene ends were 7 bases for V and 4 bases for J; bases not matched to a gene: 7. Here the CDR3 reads CASNPGQGGYGYTF. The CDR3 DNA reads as TGTGCCAGCAACCCGGGACAGGGCGGCTATGGCTACACCTTC.

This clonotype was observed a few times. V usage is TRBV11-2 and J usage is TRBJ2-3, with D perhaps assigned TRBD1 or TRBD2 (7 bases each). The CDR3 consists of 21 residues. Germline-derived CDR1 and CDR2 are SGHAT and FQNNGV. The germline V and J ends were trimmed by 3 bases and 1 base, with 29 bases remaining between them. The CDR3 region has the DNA TGTGCCAGCAGCTTTATGACAGGGAGGGCGTCCCCTCGTTCGGGCACAGATACGCAGTATTTT. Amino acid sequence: CASSFMTGRASPRSGTDTQYF.

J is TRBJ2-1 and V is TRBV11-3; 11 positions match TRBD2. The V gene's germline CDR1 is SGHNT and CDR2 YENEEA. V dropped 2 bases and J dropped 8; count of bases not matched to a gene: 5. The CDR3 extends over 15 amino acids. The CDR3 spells CASSLLAGGIHEQFF. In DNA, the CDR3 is TGTGCCAGCAGCTTACTAGCGGGGGGCATCCATGAGCAGTTCTTC.

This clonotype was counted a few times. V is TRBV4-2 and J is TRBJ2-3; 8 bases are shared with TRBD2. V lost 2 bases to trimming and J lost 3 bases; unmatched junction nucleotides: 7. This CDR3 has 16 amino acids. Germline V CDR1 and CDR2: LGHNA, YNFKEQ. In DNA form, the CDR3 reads TGTGCCAGCAGCCAAAAGTTTCGGGGGGGAACAGATACGCAGTATTTT. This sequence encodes CASSQKFRGGTDTQYF.

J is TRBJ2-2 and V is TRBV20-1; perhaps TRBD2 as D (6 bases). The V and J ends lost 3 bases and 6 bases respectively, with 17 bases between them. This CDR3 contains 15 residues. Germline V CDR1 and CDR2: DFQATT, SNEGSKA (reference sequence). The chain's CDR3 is CSASRTTESPGELFF. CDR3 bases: TGCAGTGCTAGCAGGACTACGGAATCCCCCGGGGAGCTGTTTTTT.